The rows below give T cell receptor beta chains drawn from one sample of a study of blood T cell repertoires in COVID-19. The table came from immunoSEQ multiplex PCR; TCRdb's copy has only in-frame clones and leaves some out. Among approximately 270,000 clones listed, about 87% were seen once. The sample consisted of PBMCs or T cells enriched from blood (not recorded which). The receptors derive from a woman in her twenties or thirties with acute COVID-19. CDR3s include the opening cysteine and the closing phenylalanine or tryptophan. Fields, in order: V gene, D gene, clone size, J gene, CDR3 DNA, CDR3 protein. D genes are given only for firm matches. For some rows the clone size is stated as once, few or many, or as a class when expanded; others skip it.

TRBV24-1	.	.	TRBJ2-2	TGTGCCACCAGTGATGACCGCGGACAGTACACCGGGGAGCTGTTTTTT	CATSDDRGQYTGELFF
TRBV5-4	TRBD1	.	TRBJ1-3	TGTGCCAGCAGCTTGGCCCAGGGGGGCGGAAACACCATATATTTT	CASSLAQGGGNTIYF
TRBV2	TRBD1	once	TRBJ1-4	TGTGCCAGCAGTCGACAGGGCGCTATTGAAAAACTGTTTTTT	CASSRQGAIEKLFF
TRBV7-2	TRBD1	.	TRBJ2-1	TGTGCCAGCAGCAAAGGACAGGATGATGAGCAGTTCTTC	CASSKGQDDEQFF
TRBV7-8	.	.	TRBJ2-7	TGTGCCAGCAGCTTAGCGGGTGTGGGAGCTGGCGAGCAGTACTTC	CASSLAGVGAGEQYF
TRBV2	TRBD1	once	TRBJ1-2	TGTGCCAGCAGTGTGATATCAGGGGGTTCAGGTGGCTACACCTTC	CASSVISGGSGGYTF
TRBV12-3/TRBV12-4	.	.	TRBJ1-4	TGTGCCAGCAGTTTTTCTAGGCGAAAGAAACTGTTTTTT	CASSFSRRKKLFF
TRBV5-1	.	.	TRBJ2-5	TGCGCCAGCAGCGGAGAGGACCAAGAGACCCAGTACTTC	CASSGEDQETQYF
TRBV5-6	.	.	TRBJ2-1	TGTGCCAGCAGCTTGTCCCGTCCCGGTGAGCAGTTCTTC	CASSLSRPGEQFF
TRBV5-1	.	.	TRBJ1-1	TGCGCCAGCAGCTTGGCCAGTCAGAACACTGAAGCTTTCTTT	CASSLASQNTEAFF
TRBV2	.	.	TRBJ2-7	TGTGCCAGCAGTGTAAACGCGGGACTGACCGAGCAGTACTTC	CASSVNAGLTEQYF